This T cell receptor beta chain was found in a study of blood T cell repertoires in COVID-19. In terms of age and location, participants ranged from roughly 18 to 90 years and lived in about 25 US areas. Each participant's cohort was designated according to participant-reported clinical history. Authors' analysis steps: Amplification from reference gene primers served as the basis for estimated nucleated cell counts. Here immunoSEQ multiplex PCR was the method, and the copy in TCRdb shows in-frame clones only, minus some. V and J calls and clone size follow that table, whereas D and trimming were derived from the DNA. The sample carries more than 300,000 clones, more than 85% recorded once. Trimming removed 2 bases from V and 2 bases from J, with 13 bases in between. The length of the CDR3 is 16 residues. CDR1 and CDR2 (germline): KGHSH, LQKENI.

The material sequenced was PBMCs or T cells enriched from blood (not recorded which). The source of this sequence is a woman aged 25 to 45 who had been exposed to COVID-19. V and J are TRBV18 and TRBJ1-5; maybe TRBD1 (5 bases). The CDR3 nucleotides are TGTGCCAGCTCACCAAGGTCGCAGGGTGGCAATCAGCCCCAGCATTTT. Amino acids: CASSPRSQGGNQPQHF.